The present entry profiles one TCR beta chain with its context. The table came from immunoSEQ multiplex PCR; TCRdb's copy has only in-frame clones and leaves some out. The sample contains almost 200,000 clones, more than 70% of which appear only once. This sample was taken from a study of blood T cell repertoires in COVID-19. For the study at large: Samples taken during acute and convalescent COVID-19 were collected in the United States, Italy and Spain. The analysed material was cDNA or gDNA that came from T cells, B-cell-depleted T cells, or PBMCs.

CDR1 is SQVTM and CDR2 is ANQGSEA in the germline V gene. The CDR3 consists of 12 residues. V lost 6 bases, J lost 7 bases, and 6 bases stayed unmatched. The chain couples TRBV29-1 to TRBJ2-7; the match to TRBD1 covers 10 bases. The source is a woman aged 18-30 years who had recovered from COVID-19. Source material: PBMCs or T cells enriched from blood (not recorded which). The DNA of the CDR3 is TGCAGCGTCGCGACAGGGGGCGGAGAGCAGTACTTC. Amino acids: CSVATGGGEQYF.